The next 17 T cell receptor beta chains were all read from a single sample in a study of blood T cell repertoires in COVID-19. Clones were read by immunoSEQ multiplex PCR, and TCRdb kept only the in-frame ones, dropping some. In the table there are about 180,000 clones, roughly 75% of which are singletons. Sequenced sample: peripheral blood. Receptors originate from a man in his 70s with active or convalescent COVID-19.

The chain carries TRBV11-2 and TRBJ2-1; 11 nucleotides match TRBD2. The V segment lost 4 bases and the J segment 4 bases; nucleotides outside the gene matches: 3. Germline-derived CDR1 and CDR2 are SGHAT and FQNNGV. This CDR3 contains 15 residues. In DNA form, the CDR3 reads TGTGCCAGCAGCTCACTAGCGGGGGTTTACAATGAGCAGTTCTTC. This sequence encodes CASSSLAGVYNEQFF.

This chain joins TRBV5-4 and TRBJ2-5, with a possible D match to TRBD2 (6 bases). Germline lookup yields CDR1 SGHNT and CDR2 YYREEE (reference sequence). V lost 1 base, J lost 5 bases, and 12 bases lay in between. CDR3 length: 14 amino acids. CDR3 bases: TGTGCCAGCAGCTTGAGGGCAGGGAGGGAGACCCAGTACTTC. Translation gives CASSLRAGRETQYF.

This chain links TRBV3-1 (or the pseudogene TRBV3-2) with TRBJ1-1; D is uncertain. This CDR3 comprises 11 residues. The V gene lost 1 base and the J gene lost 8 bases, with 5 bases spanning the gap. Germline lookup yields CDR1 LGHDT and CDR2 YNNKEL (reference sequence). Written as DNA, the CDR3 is TGTGCCAGCAGCCAAGCCACAGAAGCTTTCTTT. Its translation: CASSQATEAFF.

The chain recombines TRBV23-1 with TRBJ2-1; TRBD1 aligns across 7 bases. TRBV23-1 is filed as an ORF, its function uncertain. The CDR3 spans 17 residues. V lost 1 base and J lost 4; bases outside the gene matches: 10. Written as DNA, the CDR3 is TGCGCCAGCAGTCAATGCAATCGGGACAGAAGTTACAATGAGCAGTTCTTC. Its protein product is CASSQCNRDRSYNEQFF.

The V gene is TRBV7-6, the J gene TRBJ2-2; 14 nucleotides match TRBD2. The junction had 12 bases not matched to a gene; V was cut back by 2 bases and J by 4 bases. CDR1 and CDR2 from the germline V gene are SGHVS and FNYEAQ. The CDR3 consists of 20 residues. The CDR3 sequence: CASSLPSGTSGSKVTGELFF. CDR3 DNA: TGTGCCAGCAGCTTACCATCCGGGACTAGCGGGAGTAAGGTCACCGGGGAGCTGTTTTTT.

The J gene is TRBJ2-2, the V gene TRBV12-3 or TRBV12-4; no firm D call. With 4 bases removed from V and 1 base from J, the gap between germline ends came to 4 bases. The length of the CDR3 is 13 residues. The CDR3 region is CASSSRNTGELFF. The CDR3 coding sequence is TGTGCCAGCAGTTCTCGGAACACCGGGGAGCTGTTTTTT.

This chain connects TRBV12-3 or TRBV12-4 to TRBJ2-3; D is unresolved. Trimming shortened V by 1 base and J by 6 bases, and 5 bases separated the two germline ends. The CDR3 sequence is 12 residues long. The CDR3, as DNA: TGTGCCAGCAGTTTAGTAGTGGATACGCAGTATTTT. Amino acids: CASSLVVDTQYF.

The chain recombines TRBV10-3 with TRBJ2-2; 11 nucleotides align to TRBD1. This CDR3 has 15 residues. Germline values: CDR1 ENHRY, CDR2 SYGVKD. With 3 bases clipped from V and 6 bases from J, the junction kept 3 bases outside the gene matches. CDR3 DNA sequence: TGTGCCATCAGTGATGGGACAGGGGGAGCCGGGGAGCTGTTTTTT. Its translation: CAISDGTGGAGELFF.

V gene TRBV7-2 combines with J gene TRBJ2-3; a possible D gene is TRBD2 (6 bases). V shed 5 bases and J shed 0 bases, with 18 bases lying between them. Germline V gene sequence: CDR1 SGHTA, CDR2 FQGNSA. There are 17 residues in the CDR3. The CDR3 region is CASSALSGSGSTDTQYF. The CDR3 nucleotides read TGTGCCAGCAGCGCCTTATCGGGTAGCGGTAGCACAGATACGCAGTATTTT. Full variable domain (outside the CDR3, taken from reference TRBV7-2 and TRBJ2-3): GAGVSQSPSNKVTEKGKDVELRCDPISGHTALYWYRQSLGQGLEFLIYFQGNSAPDKSGLPSDRFSAERTGGSVSTLTIQRTQQEDSAVYLCASSALSGSGSTDTQYFGPGTRLTVL.

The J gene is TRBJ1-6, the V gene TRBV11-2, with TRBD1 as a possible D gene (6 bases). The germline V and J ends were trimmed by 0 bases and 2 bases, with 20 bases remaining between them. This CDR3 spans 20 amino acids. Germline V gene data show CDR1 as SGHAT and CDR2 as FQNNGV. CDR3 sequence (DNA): TGTGCCAGCAGCTTAGAACTCAGGGGCAGGGCCAGCCCCTATAATTCACCCCTCCACTTT. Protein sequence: CASSLELRGRASPYNSPLHF.

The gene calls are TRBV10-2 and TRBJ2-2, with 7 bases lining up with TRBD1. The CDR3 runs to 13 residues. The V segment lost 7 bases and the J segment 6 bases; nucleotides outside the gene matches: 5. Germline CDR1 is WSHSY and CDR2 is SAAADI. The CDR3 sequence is CASTLGTAGELFF. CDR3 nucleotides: TGCGCCAGCACCCTCGGGACAGCCGGGGAGCTGTTTTTT.

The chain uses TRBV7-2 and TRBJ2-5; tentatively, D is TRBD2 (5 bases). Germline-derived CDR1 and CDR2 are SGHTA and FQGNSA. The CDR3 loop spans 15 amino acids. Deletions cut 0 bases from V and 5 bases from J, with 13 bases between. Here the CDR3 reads CASSLASGFRETQYF. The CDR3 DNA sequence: TGTGCCAGCAGCTTAGCGTCGGGGTTTCGGGAGACCCAGTACTTC.

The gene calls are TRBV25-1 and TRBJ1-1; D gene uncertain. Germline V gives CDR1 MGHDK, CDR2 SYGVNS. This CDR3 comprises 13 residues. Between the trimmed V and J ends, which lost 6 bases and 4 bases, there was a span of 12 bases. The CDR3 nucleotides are TGTGCCAGCAGATACTCAGGTGGCACTGAAGCTTTCTTT. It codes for CASRYSGGTEAFF.

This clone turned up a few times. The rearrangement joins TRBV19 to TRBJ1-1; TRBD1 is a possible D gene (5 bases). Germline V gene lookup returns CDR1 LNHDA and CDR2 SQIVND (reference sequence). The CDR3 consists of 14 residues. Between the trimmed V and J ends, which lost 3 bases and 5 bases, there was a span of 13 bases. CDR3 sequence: CASSIDGGRTEAFF. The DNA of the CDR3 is TGTGCCAGTAGTATTGATGGGGGGAGGACTGAAGCTTTCTTT.

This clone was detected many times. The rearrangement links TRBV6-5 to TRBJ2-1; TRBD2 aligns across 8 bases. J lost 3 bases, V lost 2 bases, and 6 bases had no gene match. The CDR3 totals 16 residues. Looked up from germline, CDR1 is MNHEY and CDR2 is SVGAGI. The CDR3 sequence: CASSYRGGRFYNEQFF. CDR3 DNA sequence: TGTGCCAGCAGTTACAGAGGCGGGAGGTTCTACAATGAGCAGTTCTTC.

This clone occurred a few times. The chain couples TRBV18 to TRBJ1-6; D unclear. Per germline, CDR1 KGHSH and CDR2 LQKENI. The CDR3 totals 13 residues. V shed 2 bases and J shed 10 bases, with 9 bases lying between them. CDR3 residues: CASSPSGKSPLHF. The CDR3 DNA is TGTGCCAGCTCACCATCCGGGAAATCACCCCTCCACTTT.

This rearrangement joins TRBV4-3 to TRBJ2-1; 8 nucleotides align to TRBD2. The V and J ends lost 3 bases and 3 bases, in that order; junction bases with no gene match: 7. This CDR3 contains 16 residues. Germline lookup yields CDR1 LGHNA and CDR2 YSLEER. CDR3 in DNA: TGCGCCAGCAGCCAGGTGGGCGGGGGGCTCTACAATGAGCAGTTCTTC. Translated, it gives CASSQVGGGLYNEQFF.